This TCR beta chain was captured by sequencing in a study of cytomegalovirus exposure and HLA in healthy donors. A single count supports this clone. The donors were members of the approximately 130-subject validation cohort (separate from the approximately 670-subject first cohort). The CDR3 runs 16 residues. CDR1 is MDHEN, CDR2 SYDVKM, per germline. The V segment lost 5 bases and the J segment 3 bases; nucleotides outside the gene matches: 6. Libraries were prepared by immunoSEQ multiplex PCR; TCRdb keeps only in-frame clonotypes and omits some of them. Of about 130,000 clones in the sample, roughly 95% were seen once.

Input material: PBMCs. The chain recombines TRBV28 with TRBJ2-2; 10 bases line up with TRBD2. This clonotype was sampled from a man aged 18 to 29 in good health and CMV-seronegative. The CDR3 DNA is TGTGCCAGCAGTCTCCCCCTAGCGGGAGACACCGGGGAGCTGTTTTTT. Translating it yields CASSLPLAGDTGELFF.